This record covers a single T cell receptor beta chain. What it binds is unknown. CDR3 length equals 15 residues. Germline V gene data show CDR1 as MDHEN and CDR2 as SYDVKM. V shed 1 base and J shed 6 bases, with 13 bases lying between them. TCRdb processed the RT-PCR reads anew with MiXCR; each CDR3 protein has one entry. The sample yields a few hundred thousand distinct CDR3 sequences, around 9.9% seen once. The data derive from a study of response to subunit inactivated influenza vaccine. Study-level findings and limits: Few additional T cells are recruited per seasonal influenza vaccination, authors suggested.

This chain links TRBV28 with TRBJ2-1; D is ambiguous. The sequencing used PBMCs from blood, collected more than 35 days after vaccination. This receptor was obtained from a man aged 50 to 60 who received an inactivated influenza vaccine. The CDR3 here is CASSLFPSSFNEQFF. DNA of the CDR3: TGTGCCAGCAGTTTATTCCCTAGTTCGTTCAATGAGCAGTTCTTC. Variable domain in full (rest from reference TRBV28 and TRBJ2-1): DVKVTQSSRYLVKRTGEKVFLECVQDMDHENMFWYRQDPGLGLRLIYFSYDVKMKEKGDIPEGYSVSREKKERFSLILESASTNQTSMYLCASSLFPSSFNEQFFGPGTRLTVL.